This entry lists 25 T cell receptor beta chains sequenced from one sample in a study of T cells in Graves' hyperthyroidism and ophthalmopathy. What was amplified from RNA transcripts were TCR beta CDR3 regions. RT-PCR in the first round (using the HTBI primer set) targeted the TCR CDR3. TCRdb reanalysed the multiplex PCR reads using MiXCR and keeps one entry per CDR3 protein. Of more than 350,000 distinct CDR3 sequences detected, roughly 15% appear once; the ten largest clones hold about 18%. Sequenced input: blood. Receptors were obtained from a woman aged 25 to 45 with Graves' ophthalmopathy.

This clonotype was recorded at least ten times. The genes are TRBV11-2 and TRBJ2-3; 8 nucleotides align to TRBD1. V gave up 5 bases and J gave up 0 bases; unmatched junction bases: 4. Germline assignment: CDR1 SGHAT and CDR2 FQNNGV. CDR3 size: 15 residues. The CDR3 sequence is CASSGWDRSTDTQYF. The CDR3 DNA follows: TGTGCCAGCAGCGGTTGGGACAGGAGCACAGATACGCAGTATTTT.

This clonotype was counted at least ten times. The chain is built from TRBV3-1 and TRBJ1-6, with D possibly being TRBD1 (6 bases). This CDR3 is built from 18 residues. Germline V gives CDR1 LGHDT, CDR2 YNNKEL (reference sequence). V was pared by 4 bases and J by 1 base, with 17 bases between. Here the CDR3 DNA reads TGTGCCAGCAGCCGCTCTGGGGGGCCGGGATCCTATAATTCACCCCTCCACTTT. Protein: CASSRSGGPGSYNSPLHF.

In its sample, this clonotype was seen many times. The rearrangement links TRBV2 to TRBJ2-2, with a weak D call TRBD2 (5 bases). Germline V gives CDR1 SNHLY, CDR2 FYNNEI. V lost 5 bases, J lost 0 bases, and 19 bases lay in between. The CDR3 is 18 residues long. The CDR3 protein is CASSFGRTGETNTGELFF. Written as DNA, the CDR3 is TGTGCCAGCAGTTTCGGCCGGACTGGAGAGACGAACACCGGGGAGCTGTTTTTT.

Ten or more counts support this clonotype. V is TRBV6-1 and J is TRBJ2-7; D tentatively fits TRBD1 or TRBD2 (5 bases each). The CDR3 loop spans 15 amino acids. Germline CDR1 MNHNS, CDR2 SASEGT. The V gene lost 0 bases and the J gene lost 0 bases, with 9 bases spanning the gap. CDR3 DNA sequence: TGTGCCAGCAGTGAAGCGGGAGACAGCTCCTACGAGCAGTACTTC. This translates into CASSEAGDSSYEQYF.

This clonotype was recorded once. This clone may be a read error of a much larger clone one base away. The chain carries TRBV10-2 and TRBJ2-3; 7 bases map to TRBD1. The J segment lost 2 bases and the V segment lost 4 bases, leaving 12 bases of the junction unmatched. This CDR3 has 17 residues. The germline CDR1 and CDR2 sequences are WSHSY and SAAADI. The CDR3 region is CASSGSLGGSHTDTQYF. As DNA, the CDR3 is TGCGCCAGCAGTGGGTCGTTAGGGGGCTCCCACACAGATACGCAGTATTTT.

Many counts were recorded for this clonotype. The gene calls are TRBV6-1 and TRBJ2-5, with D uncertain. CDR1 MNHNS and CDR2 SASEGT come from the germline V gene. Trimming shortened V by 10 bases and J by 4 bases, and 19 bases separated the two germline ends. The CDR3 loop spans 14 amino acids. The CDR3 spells CATAMGTVLETQYF. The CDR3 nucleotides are TGTGCCACCGCGATGGGAACAGTCCTAGAGACCCAGTACTTC.

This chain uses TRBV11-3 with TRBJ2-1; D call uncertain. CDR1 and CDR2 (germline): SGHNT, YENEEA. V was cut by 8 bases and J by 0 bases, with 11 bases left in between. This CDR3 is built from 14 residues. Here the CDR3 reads CASGSRSSYNEQFF. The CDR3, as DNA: TGTGCCAGCGGATCGCGGAGCTCCTACAATGAGCAGTTCTTC. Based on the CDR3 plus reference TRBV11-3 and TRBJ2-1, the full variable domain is EAGVVQSPRYKIIEKKQPVAFWCNPISGHNTLYWYLQNLGQGPELLIRYENEEAVDDSQLPKDRFSAERLKGVDSTLKIQPAELGDSAVYLCASGSRSSYNEQFFGPGTRLTVL.

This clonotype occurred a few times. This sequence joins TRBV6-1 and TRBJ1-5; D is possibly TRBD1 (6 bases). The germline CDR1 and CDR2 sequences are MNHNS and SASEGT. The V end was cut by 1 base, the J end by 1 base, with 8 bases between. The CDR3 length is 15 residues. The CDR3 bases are TGTGCCAGCAGTGAAGGGGGGACAAGCAATCAGCCCCAGCATTTT. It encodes CASSEGGTSNQPQHF.

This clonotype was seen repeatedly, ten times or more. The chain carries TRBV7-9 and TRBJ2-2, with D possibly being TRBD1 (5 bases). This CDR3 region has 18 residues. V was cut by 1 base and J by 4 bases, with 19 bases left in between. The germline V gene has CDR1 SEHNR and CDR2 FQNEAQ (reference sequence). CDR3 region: CASSLEARRVTATGELFF. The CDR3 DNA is TGTGCCAGCAGCTTAGAAGCTCGCAGGGTTACTGCCACCGGGGAGCTGTTTTTT.

CDR3 bases: TGTGCCAGCAGTCCAGACAGGCAAGAGACCCAGTACTTC. Amino acids: CASSPDRQETQYF. The chain joins TRBV2 to TRBJ2-5; D might be TRBD1 (6 bases). The CDR3 loop spans 13 amino acids. Germline loops: CDR1 SNHLY, CDR2 FYNNEI. V lost 5 bases and J lost 2, with 9 bases in between. Filled out from reference TRBV2 and TRBJ2-5, the complete variable domain reads EPEVTQTPSHQVTQMGQEVILRCVPISNHLYFYWYRQILGQKVEFLVSFYNNEISEKSEIFDDQFSVERPDGSNFTLKIRSTKLEDSAMYFCASSPDRQETQYFGPGTRLLVL.

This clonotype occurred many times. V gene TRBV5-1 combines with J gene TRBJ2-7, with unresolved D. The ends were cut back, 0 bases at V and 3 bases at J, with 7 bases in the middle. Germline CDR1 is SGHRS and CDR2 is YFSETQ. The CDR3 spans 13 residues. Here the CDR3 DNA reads TGCGCCAGCAGCTTGGTATTGGGCTACGAGCAGTACTTC. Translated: CASSLVLGYEQYF.

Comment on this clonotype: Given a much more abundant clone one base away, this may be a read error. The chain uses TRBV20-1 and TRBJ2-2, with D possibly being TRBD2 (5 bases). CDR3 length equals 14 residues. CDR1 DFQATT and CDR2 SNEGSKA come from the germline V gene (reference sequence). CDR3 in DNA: TGCAGTGCTAGAAGGATAGTGAGCACCGGGGAGCGGTTTTTT. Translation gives CSARRIVSTGERFF.

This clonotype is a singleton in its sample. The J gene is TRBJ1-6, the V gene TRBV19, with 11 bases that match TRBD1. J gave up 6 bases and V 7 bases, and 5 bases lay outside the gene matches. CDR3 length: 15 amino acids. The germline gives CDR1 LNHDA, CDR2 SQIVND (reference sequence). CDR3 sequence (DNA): TGTGCCAGTAAGGACAGGGGGCAAGCTAATTCACCCCTCCACTTT. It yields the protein CASKDRGQANSPLHF.

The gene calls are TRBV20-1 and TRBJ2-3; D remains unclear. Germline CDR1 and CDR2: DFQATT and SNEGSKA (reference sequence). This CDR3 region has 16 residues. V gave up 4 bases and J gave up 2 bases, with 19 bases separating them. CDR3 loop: CSATLLGSSPTDTQYF. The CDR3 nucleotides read TGCAGTGCTACCCTGTTGGGTAGCTCCCCCACAGATACGCAGTATTTT.

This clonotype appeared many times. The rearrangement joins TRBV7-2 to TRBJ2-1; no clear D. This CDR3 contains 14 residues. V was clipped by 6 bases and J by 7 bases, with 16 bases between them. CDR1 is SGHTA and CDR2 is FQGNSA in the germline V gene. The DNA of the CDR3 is TGTGCCAGCAGAGCCGTGAATGAGAGGAATGAGCAGTTCTTC. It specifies CASRAVNERNEQFF.

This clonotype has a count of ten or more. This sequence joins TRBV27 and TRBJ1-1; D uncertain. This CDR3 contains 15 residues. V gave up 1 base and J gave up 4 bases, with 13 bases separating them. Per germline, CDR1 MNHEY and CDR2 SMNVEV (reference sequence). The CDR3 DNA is TGTGCCAGCAGTTTATTGGTGGGCGGTGGCACTGAAGCTTTCTTT. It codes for CASSLLVGGGTEAFF.

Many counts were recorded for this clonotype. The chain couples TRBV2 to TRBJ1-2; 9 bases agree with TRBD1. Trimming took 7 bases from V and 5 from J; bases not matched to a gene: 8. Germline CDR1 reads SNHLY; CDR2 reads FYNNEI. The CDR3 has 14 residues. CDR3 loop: CASKEQGAGYGYTF. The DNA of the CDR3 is TGTGCCAGCAAGGAACAGGGGGCAGGGTATGGCTACACCTTC.

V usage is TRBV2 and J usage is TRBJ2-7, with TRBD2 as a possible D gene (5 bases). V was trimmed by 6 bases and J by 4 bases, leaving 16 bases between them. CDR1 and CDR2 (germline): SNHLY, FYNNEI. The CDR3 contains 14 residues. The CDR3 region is CASRDDSGLYEQYF. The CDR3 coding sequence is TGTGCCAGCAGGGACGATTCCGGACTTTACGAGCAGTACTTC.

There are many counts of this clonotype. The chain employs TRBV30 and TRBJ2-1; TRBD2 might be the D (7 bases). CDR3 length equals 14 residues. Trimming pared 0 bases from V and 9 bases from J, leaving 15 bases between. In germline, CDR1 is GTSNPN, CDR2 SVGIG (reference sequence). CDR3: CAWSVGGGLTEQFF. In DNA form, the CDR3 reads TGTGCCTGGAGTGTAGGGGGGGGACTTACTGAGCAGTTCTTC. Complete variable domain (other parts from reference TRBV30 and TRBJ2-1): SQTIHQWPATLVQPVGSPLSLECTVEGTSNPNLYWYRQAAGRGLQLLFYSVGIGQISSEVPQNLSASRPQDRQFILSSKKLLLSDSGFYLCAWSVGGGLTEQFFGPGTRLTVL.

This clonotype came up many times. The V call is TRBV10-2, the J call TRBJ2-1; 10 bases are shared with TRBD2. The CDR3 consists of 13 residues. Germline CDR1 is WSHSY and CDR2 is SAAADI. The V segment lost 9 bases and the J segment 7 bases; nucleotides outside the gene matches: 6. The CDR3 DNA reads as TGCGCCAGTAAGCGGGGGGGCATAAATGAGCAGTTCTTC. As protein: CASKRGGINEQFF.

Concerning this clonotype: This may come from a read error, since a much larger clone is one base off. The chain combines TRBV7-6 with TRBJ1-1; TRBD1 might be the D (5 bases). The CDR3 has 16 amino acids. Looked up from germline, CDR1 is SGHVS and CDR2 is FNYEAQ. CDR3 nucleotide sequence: TGTGCCAGCAGCTTAAACCCCAGGGCAACGAACGCTGAAGCTTTCTTT. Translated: CASSLNPRATNAEAFF.

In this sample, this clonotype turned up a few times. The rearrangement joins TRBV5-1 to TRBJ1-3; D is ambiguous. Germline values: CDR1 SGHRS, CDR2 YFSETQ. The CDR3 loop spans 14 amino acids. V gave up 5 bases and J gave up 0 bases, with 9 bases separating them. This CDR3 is CASREWGSGNTIYF. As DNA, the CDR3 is TGCGCCAGCAGAGAGTGGGGCTCTGGAAACACCATATATTTT.

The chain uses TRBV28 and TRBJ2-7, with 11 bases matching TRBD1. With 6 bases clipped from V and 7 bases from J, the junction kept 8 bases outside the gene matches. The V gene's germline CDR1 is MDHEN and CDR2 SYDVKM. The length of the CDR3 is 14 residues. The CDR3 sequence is CASRQRTGGLEQYF. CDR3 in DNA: TGTGCCAGCAGACAAAGGACAGGGGGCTTAGAGCAGTACTTC.

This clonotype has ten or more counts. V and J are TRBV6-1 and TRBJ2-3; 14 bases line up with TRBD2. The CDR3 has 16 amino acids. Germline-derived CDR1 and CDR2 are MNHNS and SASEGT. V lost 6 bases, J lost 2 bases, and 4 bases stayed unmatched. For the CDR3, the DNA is TGTGCCAGCAGCCCGGGACTAGCGGGGGACACAGATACGCAGTATTTT. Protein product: CASSPGLAGDTDTQYF.

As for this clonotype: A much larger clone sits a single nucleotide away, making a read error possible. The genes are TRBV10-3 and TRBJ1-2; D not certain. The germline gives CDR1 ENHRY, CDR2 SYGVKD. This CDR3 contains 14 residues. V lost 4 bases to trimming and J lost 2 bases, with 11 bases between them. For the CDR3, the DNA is TGTGCCATCAGTGGTGGGGTGGGCAACTATGGCTACACCTTC. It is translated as CAISGGVGNYGYTF.